Each of the 20 T cell receptor beta chains below was sequenced from the same sample in a study of blood T cell repertoires in COVID-19. Libraries were prepared by immunoSEQ multiplex PCR; TCRdb keeps only in-frame clonotypes and omits some of them. Here the sample spans 87,000 or so clones, 90% being singletons. What was sequenced was peripheral blood. Receptors were obtained from a man aged 18 to 29 with COVID-19, enrolled during active disease.

This clone was detected once. The V gene is TRBV9, the J gene TRBJ2-1, with 13 bases matching TRBD2. Per germline, CDR1 SGDLS and CDR2 YYNGEE. The CDR3 spans 15 residues. Losses at the gene ends were 3 bases for V and 10 bases for J; bases not matched to a gene: 7. CDR3 protein: CASSAPGLAGKEQFF. Written as DNA, the CDR3 is TGTGCCAGCAGCGCCCCGGGACTAGCGGGAAAAGAGCAGTTCTTC.

The V and J genes are TRBV7-9 and TRBJ2-1, with D maybe TRBD2 (6 bases). Trimming pared 1 base from V and 5 bases from J, leaving 9 bases between. Looked up from germline, CDR1 is SEHNR and CDR2 is FQNEAQ (reference sequence). This CDR3 has 14 residues. In DNA, the CDR3 is TGTGCCAGCAGCTTAGTGGGACTCAACAATGAGCAGTTCTTC. Protein: CASSLVGLNNEQFF.

This chain uses TRBV7-9 with TRBJ2-7; the match to TRBD1 covers 8 bases. The CDR3 length is 15 residues. Per germline, CDR1 SEHNR and CDR2 FQNEAQ (reference sequence). Germline trimming cut 5 bases from V and 7 bases from J; bases unmatched to any gene: 13. The CDR3 sequence is CASSPQRTGPREQYF. CDR3 in DNA: TGTGCCAGCAGCCCACAGCGGACAGGGCCTAGGGAGCAGTACTTC.

The chain combines TRBV28 with TRBJ1-2, with a tentative D call TRBD1 (5 bases). Germline V lookup: CDR1 MDHEN, CDR2 SYDVKM. The V and J ends lost 6 bases and 1 base respectively, with 12 bases between them. The length of the CDR3 is 14 residues. As DNA, the CDR3 is TGTGCCAGCAGGGAACGACAGTATAACTATGGCTACACCTTC. This codes for CASRERQYNYGYTF.

J is TRBJ2-2 and V is TRBV7-6; D not resolved. This CDR3 has 13 residues. Per the germline V gene, CDR1 is SGHVS and CDR2 is FNYEAQ. Trimming stripped 8 bases from V and 4 bases from J, with 11 bases between. The CDR3 nucleotides are TGTGCCAGCTCCGAGGCCCCCACCGGGGAGCTGTTTTTT. Translating it yields CASSEAPTGELFF.

The chain recombines TRBV30 with TRBJ1-2, with unresolved D. This CDR3 comprises 15 residues. Trimming stripped 3 bases from V and 0 bases from J, with 14 bases between. Germline CDR1 and CDR2: GTSNPN and SVGIG (reference sequence). CDR3 nucleotides: TGTGCCTGGAGGATGGCGGATCGGACTAACTATGGCTACACCTTC. This sequence encodes CAWRMADRTNYGYTF.

The J gene is TRBJ2-7, the V gene TRBV19; a possible D gene is TRBD2 (5 bases). This CDR3 has 14 amino acids. V dropped 5 bases and J dropped 2 bases, with 13 bases sitting between them. Germline CDR1 is LNHDA and CDR2 is SQIVND (reference sequence). The DNA for the CDR3 is TGTGCCAGTAGTCCCTTCAGGAGGACCTACGAGCAGTACTTC. Translated, it gives CASSPFRRTYEQYF.

The V call is TRBV7-9, the J call TRBJ2-7; 7 bases fit TRBD1. The CDR3 length is 14 residues. Germline values: CDR1 SEHNR, CDR2 FQNEAQ (reference sequence). With 5 bases clipped from V and 3 bases from J, the junction kept 7 bases outside the gene matches. The CDR3 DNA reads TGTGCCAGCAGCCCGGGTTGGACAGGCTACGAGCAGTACTTC. Translated: CASSPGWTGYEQYF.

The rearrangement links TRBV10-3 to TRBJ1-5; 9 positions match TRBD1. This CDR3 has 14 amino acids. V lost 6 bases to trimming and J lost 4 bases; unmatched junction nucleotides: 4. Germline-derived CDR1 and CDR2 are ENHRY and SYGVKD. The CDR3 bases are TGTGCCATCAGCCCCGGACAGGGGAATCAGCCCCAGCATTTT. It encodes CAISPGQGNQPQHF.

This sequence joins TRBV12-3 or TRBV12-4 and TRBJ2-7; D is ambiguous. V lost 3 bases to trimming and J lost 2 bases, with 8 bases between them. There are 13 residues in the CDR3. CDR3 DNA: TGTGCCAGCAGTTTGAATGGGCCCTACGAGCAGTACTTC. Protein sequence: CASSLNGPYEQYF.

The rearrangement links TRBV7-9 to TRBJ2-2; 8 bases fit TRBD2. V was clipped by 5 bases and J by 1 base; unmatched bases: 9. Germline CDR1 SEHNR, CDR2 FQNEAQ (reference sequence). The CDR3 has 17 amino acids. The CDR3 region is CASSHPGREVNTGELFF. The CDR3 coding sequence is TGTGCCAGCAGCCACCCTGGGCGGGAGGTGAACACCGGGGAGCTGTTTTTT.

The V and J genes are TRBV28 and TRBJ1-2, with D perhaps matching TRBD1 (6 bases). The length of the CDR3 is 14 residues. Germline loops: CDR1 MDHEN, CDR2 SYDVKM. V was shortened by 6 bases and J by 9 bases, with 20 bases between the two germline ends. The CDR3 bases are TGTGCCAGCAGCAATCCAGGGGCCCCATATCGCTACACCTTC. Translation gives CASSNPGAPYRYTF.

The chain carries TRBV27 and TRBJ2-7, with D unclear. Germline CDR1 is MNHEY and CDR2 is SMNVEV (reference sequence). V dropped 8 bases and J dropped 0 bases, with 20 bases sitting between them. The CDR3 length is 16 residues. The CDR3: CASRSLMRKPSYEQYF. For the CDR3, the DNA is TGTGCCAGCCGATCCCTAATGCGGAAACCCTCCTACGAGCAGTACTTC.

The DNA of the CDR3 is TGTGCCAGCAGTTTTTTACAGGGGGCCGAGCAGTACTTC. This encodes CASSFLQGAEQYF. The chain uses TRBV12-3 or TRBV12-4 and TRBJ2-7; 9 nucleotides line up with TRBD1. J gave up 6 bases and V 3 bases, and 3 bases lay outside the gene matches. This CDR3 comprises 13 residues.

The chain couples TRBV24-1 to TRBJ1-2, with D perhaps matching TRBD1 (6 bases). The CDR3 totals 15 residues. V lost 5 bases and J lost 5, with 17 bases in between. Germline V gene lookup returns CDR1 KGHDR and CDR2 SFDVKD. The CDR3 protein is CATSVPDRRGYGYTF. The CDR3 coding sequence is TGTGCCACCAGTGTACCGGACAGACGAGGGTATGGCTACACCTTC.

This sequence joins TRBV6-5 and TRBJ1-5; unclear D gene. V was shortened by 0 bases and J by 9 bases, with 9 bases between the two germline ends. Per germline, CDR1 MNHEY and CDR2 SVGAGI. The CDR3 runs to 13 residues. Here the CDR3 reads CASSYSAGSPQHF. The CDR3 region has the DNA TGTGCCAGCAGTTACTCGGCAGGTTCGCCCCAGCATTTT.

The rearrangement joins TRBV5-1 to TRBJ1-6, with no clear D. The CDR3 totals 14 residues. The germline V and J ends were trimmed by 4 bases and 0 bases, with 5 bases remaining between them. Germline V CDR1 and CDR2: SGHRS, YFSETQ. Here the CDR3 reads CASSERSYNSPLHF. In DNA form, the CDR3 reads TGCGCCAGCAGCGAGCGCTCCTATAATTCACCCCTCCACTTT. Filled out from reference TRBV5-1 and TRBJ1-6, the complete variable domain reads KAGVTQTPRYLIKTRGQQVTLSCSPISGHRSVSWYQQTPGQGLQFLFEYFSETQRNKGNFPGRFSGRQFSNSRSEMNVSTLELGDSALYLCASSERSYNSPLHFGNGTRLTVT.

J is TRBJ2-1 and V is TRBV5-8; the match to TRBD2 covers 14 bases. The CDR3 length is 16 residues. CDR1 and CDR2 (germline): SGHTS, YDEGEE. V shed 3 bases and J 6 bases; nucleotides not matched to a gene: 5. CDR3 bases: TGTGCCAGCAGCTGGGGACTAGCGGGAGTAGCCAATGAGCAGTTCTTC. Translation gives CASSWGLAGVANEQFF.

This clone is a singleton in its sample. CDR3 coding DNA: TGTGCCAGCAGTGAGGGTCCTCTAGATAACTATGGCTACACCTTC. It yields the protein CASSEGPLDNYGYTF. The J gene is TRBJ1-2, the V gene TRBV6-1; D not resolved. This CDR3 contains 15 residues. Germline CDR1 reads MNHNS; CDR2 reads SASEGT. The ends were cut back, 3 bases at V and 1 base at J, with 12 bases in the middle.

The chain joins TRBV9 to TRBJ1-6, with 9 bases identical to TRBD1. The CDR3 sequence is 15 residues long. The V segment lost 0 bases and the J segment 10 bases; nucleotides outside the gene matches: 5. CDR1 and CDR2 (germline): SGDLS, YYNGEE. The CDR3 bases are TGTGCCAGCAGCGTAGAAACAGGGGGCAAATCACCCCTCCACTTT. As protein: CASSVETGGKSPLHF.